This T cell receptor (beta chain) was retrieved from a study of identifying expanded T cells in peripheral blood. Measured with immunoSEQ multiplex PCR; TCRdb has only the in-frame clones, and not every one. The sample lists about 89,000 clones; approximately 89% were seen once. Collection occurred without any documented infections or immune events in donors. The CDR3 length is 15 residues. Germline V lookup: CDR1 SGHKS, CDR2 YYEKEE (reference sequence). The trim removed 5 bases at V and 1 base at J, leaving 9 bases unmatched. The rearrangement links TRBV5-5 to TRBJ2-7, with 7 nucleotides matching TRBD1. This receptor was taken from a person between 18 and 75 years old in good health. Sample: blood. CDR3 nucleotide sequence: TGTGCCAGCAGATATAAGACAGGGCCTTCCTACGAGCAGTACTTC. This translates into CASRYKTGPSYEQYF.